The clone carrying this T cell receptor (beta chain) was seen only once. Its target is not known. This entry comes from a study of shared clonotypes between healthy human individuals. The CDR3 runs 15 residues. V lost 5 bases to trimming and J lost 2 bases; unmatched junction nucleotides: 5. Germline V gene data show CDR1 as SGDLS and CDR2 as YYNGEE. Regarding the study as a whole: The sampled material consisted only of blood, and tissue repertoires are likely to differ.

Several immunoSEQ plates held equal portions of the genomic DNA taken from each subset. Profiled with immunoSEQ multiplex PCR; TCRdb holds only in-frame clones, not every one. Counted here are over a million clones, more than 95% occurring once; the ten biggest clones make up 1.2%. The rearrangement uses TRBV9 and TRBJ2-1; 9 bases are shared with TRBD2. Material for sequencing was naive CD4+ T cells sorted from blood. Noted subset: CD45RA+ positively selected. This TCR derives from a man under 40 in good health. CDR3 in DNA: TGTGCCAGCAGTGATAGCGGGAGTCCCTACAATGAGCAGTTCTTC. As protein: CASSDSGSPYNEQFF. Variable domain in full (rest from reference TRBV9 and TRBJ2-1): DSGVTQTPKHLITATGQRVTLRCSPRSGDLSVYWYQQSLDQGLQFLIQYYNGEERAKGNILERFSAQQFPDLHSELNLSSLELGDSALYFCASSDSGSPYNEQFFGPGTRLTVL.